The source of this TCR beta chain is a study of blood T cell repertoires in COVID-19. Original methodology: Using reference gene primer amplification, nucleated cell counts were estimated. Assay: immunoSEQ multiplex PCR; the TCRdb copy retains only in-frame clones and omits some. That table gives V, J and clone size, and the DNA gave D and trimming. The table shows over 150,000 clones, with roughly 87% occurring only once. The CDR3 has 12 amino acids. Between the trimmed V and J ends, which lost 2 bases and 8 bases, there was a span of 9 bases. CDR1 is SEHNR, CDR2 FQNEAQ, per germline (reference sequence).

Sample: PBMCs or T cells enriched from blood (not recorded which). The TCR originated in a woman between 45 and 60 years old who had recovered from COVID-19. V and J are TRBV7-9 and TRBJ1-1, with a possible D match to TRBD1 (5 bases). The CDR3: CASSLIQGEAFF. CDR3 nucleotide sequence: TGTGCCAGCAGCTTAATTCAGGGCGAAGCTTTCTTT.